Only a few counts were recorded for the clone carrying this T cell receptor beta chain. Its antigen is unidentified. This sample is drawn from a study of T cell repertoires in cytomegalovirus infection. Study details: CMV infection together with matching HLA type was indicated by public TCR beta signatures.

TCRdb called the reads again in MiXCR, with one record for every CDR3 protein. The sample lists 800,000 to 950,000 distinct CDR3 sequences, 30% to 35% occurring once. From germline, CDR1 is MNHEY and CDR2 SMNVEV (reference sequence). J was trimmed by 3 bases and V by 5 bases; bases with no gene match: 8. This CDR3 contains 15 residues. The sequence came from a human donor in good health (CMV status not recorded). Some clones in this sample may be carry-over from other donors' samples. This material consisted of cultured CD8+ T cells from PBMCs, taken from culture after CMV antigen stimulation. This chain links TRBV27 with TRBJ2-5; the match to TRBD1 covers 8 bases. DNA for the CDR3: TGTGCCAGCAGTCCCGACGAGACAGGGGAAGAGACCCAGTACTTC. This codes for CASSPDETGEETQYF.